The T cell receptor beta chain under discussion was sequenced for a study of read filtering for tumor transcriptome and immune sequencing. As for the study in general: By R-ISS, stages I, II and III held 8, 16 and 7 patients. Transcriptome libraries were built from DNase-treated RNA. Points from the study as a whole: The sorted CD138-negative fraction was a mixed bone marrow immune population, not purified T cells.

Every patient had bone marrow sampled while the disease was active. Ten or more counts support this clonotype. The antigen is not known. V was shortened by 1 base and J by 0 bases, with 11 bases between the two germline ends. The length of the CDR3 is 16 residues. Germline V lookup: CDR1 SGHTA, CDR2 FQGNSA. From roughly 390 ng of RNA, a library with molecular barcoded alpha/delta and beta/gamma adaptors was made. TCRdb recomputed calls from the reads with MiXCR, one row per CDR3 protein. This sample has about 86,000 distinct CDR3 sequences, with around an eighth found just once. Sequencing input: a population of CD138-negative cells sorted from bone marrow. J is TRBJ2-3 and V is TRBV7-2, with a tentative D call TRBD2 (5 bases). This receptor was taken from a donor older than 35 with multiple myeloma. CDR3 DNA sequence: TGTGCCAGCAGCTTAGATATCGGCGGGAGCACAGATACGCAGTATTTT. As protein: CASSLDIGGSTDTQYF.